This passage covers 29 T cell receptor beta chains from one sample sequenced in a study of cytomegalovirus exposure and HLA in healthy donors. Primers included in the PCR were 60 Vbeta and 13 Jbeta primers. Profiled with immunoSEQ multiplex PCR; TCRdb holds only in-frame clones, not every one. The data contain under 200,000 clones, more than 70% of them singletons. Sequencing input: PBMCs. These receptors all come from a girl aged 10-17 years in good health and CMV-seronegative.

Only a few counts were recorded for this clone. The CDR3 here is CASSPRQGRNQPQHF. CDR3 coding DNA: TGTGCCAGCAGTCCTCGACAGGGACGAAATCAGCCCCAGCATTTT. V is TRBV27 and J is TRBJ1-5; 7 bases agree with TRBD1. CDR1 MNHEY and CDR2 SMNVEV come from the germline V gene (reference sequence). V lost 5 bases, J lost 4 bases, and 8 bases stayed unmatched. The CDR3 is 15 residues long.

The CDR3 here is CASSWTENTEAFF. CDR3 nucleotides: TGTGCCAGTAGCTGGACAGAGAACACTGAAGCTTTCTTT. The chain recombines TRBV19 with TRBJ1-1, with TRBD1 as a possible D gene (6 bases). The CDR3 loop spans 13 amino acids. From germline, CDR1 is LNHDA and CDR2 SQIVND (reference sequence). The germline V and J ends were trimmed by 6 bases and 1 base, with 9 bases remaining between them.

The count of this clone is one. The chain uses TRBV6-1 and TRBJ1-1; no clear D gene. Between the trimmed V and J ends, which lost 2 bases and 6 bases, there was a span of 10 bases. This CDR3 has 13 amino acids. From germline, CDR1 is MNHNS and CDR2 SASEGT. The CDR3 coding sequence is TGTGCCAGCAGTGAATGGGGAGCATCTGAAGCTTTCTTT. As protein: CASSEWGASEAFF.

The chain has TRBV29-1 and TRBJ2-2; TRBD1 matches at 10 bases. The CDR3 has 15 amino acids. Germline V gene data show CDR1 as SQVTM and CDR2 as ANQGSEA. V was pared by 3 bases and J by 3 bases, with 4 bases of the junction left unmatched. The CDR3 DNA sequence: TGCAGCGTTGAGGACAGGGGGTGGTACACCGGGGAGCTGTTTTTT. Amino acid sequence: CSVEDRGWYTGELFF.

The J gene is TRBJ1-1, the V gene TRBV5-1; D is uncertain. Between the trimmed V and J ends, which lost 0 bases and 1 base, there was a span of 7 bases. Germline V gene data show CDR1 as SGHRS and CDR2 as YFSETQ. The CDR3 sequence is 14 residues long. The CDR3 bases are TGCGCCAGCAGCTTGGCCACAGCGAACACTGAAGCTTTCTTT. It encodes CASSLATANTEAFF. Looking up the rest from reference TRBV5-1 and TRBJ1-1 gives the full variable domain: KAGVTQTPRYLIKTRGQQVTLSCSPISGHRSVSWYQQTPGQGLQFLFEYFSETQRNKGNFPGRFSGRQFSNSRSEMNVSTLELGDSALYLCASSLATANTEAFFGQGTRLTVV.

This rearrangement joins TRBV2 to TRBJ1-2; 7 nucleotides line up with TRBD1. The CDR3 runs 15 residues. V was clipped by 1 base and J by 5 bases; unmatched bases: 7. Germline assignment: CDR1 SNHLY and CDR2 FYNNEI. The CDR3 spells CASSEGQGGYYGYTF. CDR3 nucleotide sequence: TGTGCCAGCAGTGAAGGGCAGGGGGGATATTATGGCTACACCTTC. Combining the CDR3 with reference TRBV2 and TRBJ1-2 gives the whole variable domain EPEVTQTPSHQVTQMGQEVILRCVPISNHLYFYWYRQILGQKVEFLVSFYNNEISEKSEIFDDQFSVERPDGSNFTLKIRSTKLEDSAMYFCASSEGQGGYYGYTFGSGTRLTVV.

The V gene is TRBV6-5, the J gene TRBJ2-1; D is possibly TRBD2 (7 bases). Germline loops: CDR1 MNHEY, CDR2 SVGAGI. Trimming left V 5 bases short and J 8 bases short, with 19 bases between. The CDR3 is 15 residues long. The CDR3 nucleotides are TGTGCCAGCAGTCCCTCGTTACGGGGGGCCGATGAGCAGTTCTTC. This encodes CASSPSLRGADEQFF.

The chain links TRBV19 to TRBJ2-2; 8 bases agree with TRBD1. J was trimmed by 6 bases and V by 1 base; bases with no gene match: 4. CDR1 and CDR2 from the germline V gene are LNHDA and SQIVND (reference sequence). The CDR3 covers 15 residues. The CDR3 region has the DNA TGTGCCAGTAGTATAGTTACAGGGGGAGCCGGGGAGCTGTTTTTT. Protein: CASSIVTGGAGELFF.

In this sample, this clone turned up a few times. This chain links TRBV6-5 with TRBJ1-1; TRBD1 is a possible D gene (5 bases). Per the germline V gene, CDR1 is MNHEY and CDR2 is SVGAGI. The CDR3 totals 15 residues. Deletions cut 5 bases from V and 5 bases from J, with 18 bases between. This CDR3 is CASSPSRAGWTEAFF. The CDR3, as DNA: TGTGCCAGCAGTCCCTCTAGGGCAGGGTGGACTGAAGCTTTCTTT.

V is TRBV9 and J is TRBJ2-1; D unresolved. Germline assignment: CDR1 SGDLS and CDR2 YYNGEE. V was cut by 0 bases and J by 9 bases, with 13 bases left in between. The CDR3 extends over 14 amino acids. The CDR3 nucleotides read TGTGCCAGCAGCGTAGACGGAGCCCTCGGTGAGCAGTTCTTC. Protein: CASSVDGALGEQFF.

The chain links TRBV6-5 to TRBJ1-1; no definite D call. V lost 6 bases to trimming and J lost 4 bases, with 9 bases between them. The germline CDR1 and CDR2 sequences are MNHEY and SVGAGI. The CDR3 is 12 amino acids. The CDR3 here is CASRRVLTEAFF. For the CDR3, the DNA is TGTGCCAGCAGAAGAGTGCTCACTGAAGCTTTCTTT.

The chain joins TRBV6-6 to TRBJ2-3, with TRBD1 identical over 9 bases. Germline V gene lookup returns CDR1 MNHNY and CDR2 SVGAGI (reference sequence). The V gene end was trimmed by 6 bases and the J gene end by 3 bases; junction bases not matched to a gene: 7. The CDR3 is made up of 15 amino acids. The CDR3 DNA reads as TGTGCCAGCAGATTCCCGGGACAGGGAACAGATACGCAGTATTTT. The encoded protein is CASRFPGQGTDTQYF.

On this clone: This sample includes further DNA sequences coding for the same CDR3. This chain uses TRBV27 with TRBJ2-7; D ambiguous. From germline, CDR1 is MNHEY and CDR2 SMNVEV (reference sequence). The CDR3 sequence is 13 residues long. Trimming pared 4 bases from V and 3 bases from J, leaving 10 bases between. The CDR3 nucleotides are TGTGCCAGCAGTTCCCTTTCCAGCTACGAGCAGTACTTC. As protein: CASSSLSSYEQYF.

There are a few counts of this clone. The rearrangement joins TRBV5-6 to TRBJ2-7; D is uncertain. CDR3 size: 11 residues. Germline CDR1 and CDR2: SGHDT and YYEEEE. With 6 bases removed from V and 4 bases from J, the gap between germline ends came to 8 bases. The CDR3 here is CASNREYEQYF. The CDR3 DNA reads TGTGCCAGCAACCGAGAATACGAGCAGTACTTC. Variable domain in full (rest from reference TRBV5-6 and TRBJ2-7): DAGVTQSPTHLIKTRGQQVTLRCSPKSGHDTVSWYQQALGQGPQFIFQYYEEEERQRGNFPDRFSGHQFPNYSSELNVNALLLGDSALYLCASNREYEQYFGPGTRLTVT.

The rearrangement joins TRBV4-1 to TRBJ1-1; D is unclear. CDR3 length equals 16 residues. Trimming stripped 1 base from V and 4 bases from J, with 16 bases between. Looked up from germline, CDR1 is MGHRA and CDR2 is YSYEKL. The CDR3 is CASSQVYSGVGTEAFF. The CDR3 DNA follows: TGCGCCAGCAGCCAAGTTTACAGCGGGGTGGGCACTGAAGCTTTCTTT.

This clone appeared a single time. The chain combines TRBV11-3 with TRBJ1-1; a weak D match, TRBD1 (5 bases). This CDR3 comprises 12 residues. Per the germline V gene, CDR1 is SGHNT and CDR2 is YENEEA. The V and J ends lost 6 bases and 11 bases respectively, with 16 bases between them. In DNA, the CDR3 is TGTGCCAGCAGTCCGGGAGTAGGGGAGGCTTTCTTT. Amino acid sequence: CASSPGVGEAFF.

CDR3 loop: CASSIESGTKSSRESYEQYF. The CDR3 coding sequence is TGTGCCAGCAGTATCGAGTCGGGGACAAAAAGTTCAAGGGAGTCCTACGAGCAGTACTTC. The gene calls are TRBV2 and TRBJ2-7, with D maybe TRBD1 (6 bases). The CDR3 loop spans 20 amino acids. CDR1 and CDR2 from the germline V gene are SNHLY and FYNNEI. V was cut by 5 bases and J by 1 base, with 30 bases left in between.

V is TRBV27 and J is TRBJ2-7, with 8 bases fitting TRBD1. The CDR3 has 12 residues. J gave up 6 bases and V 4 bases, and 2 bases lay outside the gene matches. Germline V gives CDR1 MNHEY, CDR2 SMNVEV (reference sequence). CDR3 amino acids: CASSSGTGEQYF. The CDR3 coding sequence is TGTGCCAGCAGTTCCGGGACAGGCGAGCAGTACTTC.

The chain carries TRBV4-1 and TRBJ1-4; D gene unclear. Germline loops: CDR1 MGHRA, CDR2 YSYEKL. The CDR3 contains 15 residues. The germline V and J ends were trimmed by 1 base and 7 bases, with 13 bases remaining between them. This chain's CDR3 is CASSQVAGLAEKLFF. The CDR3 DNA reads as TGCGCCAGCAGCCAAGTCGCAGGTTTGGCTGAAAAACTGTTTTTT.

The J gene is TRBJ1-1, the V gene TRBV15, with D perhaps matching TRBD1 (5 bases). V was clipped by 8 bases and J by 10 bases, with 26 bases between them. This CDR3 contains 15 residues. Per germline, CDR1 LNHNV and CDR2 YYDKDF (reference sequence). DNA of the CDR3: TGTGCCACCCGATTCGACGTATCAGGGACTCTAGGAGCTTTCTTT. It codes for CATRFDVSGTLGAFF.

This chain joins TRBV7-8 and TRBJ1-5, with 7 bases matching TRBD1. From germline, CDR1 is SGHVS and CDR2 FQNEAQ. The CDR3 is made up of 17 amino acids. Trimming took 6 bases from V and 6 from J; bases not matched to a gene: 17. CDR3 sequence reads: CASSFTFDRVKGQPQHF. CDR3 sequence (DNA): TGTGCCAGCAGTTTCACCTTCGACAGGGTAAAAGGTCAGCCCCAGCATTTT.

The J gene is TRBJ1-1, the V gene TRBV7-3; D is unclear. The CDR3 is made up of 15 amino acids. The V and J ends lost 0 bases and 1 base respectively, with 9 bases between them. CDR1 and CDR2 from the germline V gene are SGHTA and FQGTGA. CDR3 DNA sequence: TGTGCCAGCAGCTTAACGGTTGCGGCGAACACTGAAGCTTTCTTT. Protein sequence: CASSLTVAANTEAFF.

V is TRBV27 and J is TRBJ1-2; D unclear. From germline, CDR1 is MNHEY and CDR2 SMNVEV (reference sequence). The ends were cut back, 3 bases at V and 4 bases at J, with 12 bases in the middle. CDR3 length: 14 residues. The CDR3 reads CASSFQIGSYGYTF. The CDR3 coding sequence is TGTGCCAGCAGTTTCCAAATTGGCAGCTATGGCTACACCTTC.

CDR3 region: CASSLGGAGGNTIYF. The CDR3 nucleotides are TGTGCCAGCAGCTTGGGGGGGGCGGGTGGAAACACCATATATTTT. V usage is TRBV7-2 and J usage is TRBJ1-3, with a tentative D call TRBD1 (6 bases). Germline V gives CDR1 SGHTA, CDR2 FQGNSA. V shed 3 bases and J shed 3 bases, with 12 bases lying between them. The length of the CDR3 is 15 residues.

The chain has TRBV6-6 and TRBJ1-1; TRBD1 agrees at 7 bases. Germline values: CDR1 MNHNY, CDR2 SVGAGI (reference sequence). With 5 bases clipped from V and 5 bases from J, the junction kept 14 bases outside the gene matches. CDR3 length equals 16 residues. The CDR3 spells CASSPPRGLEGTEAFF. DNA of the CDR3: TGTGCCAGCAGTCCCCCTAGGGGGCTCGAAGGTACTGAAGCTTTCTTT.

This rearrangement joins TRBV27 to TRBJ2-6; maybe TRBD1 (6 bases). V lost 6 bases, J lost 2 bases, and 14 bases lay in between. CDR1 and CDR2 (germline): MNHEY, SMNVEV (reference sequence). The CDR3 length is 16 residues. The chain's CDR3 is CASRTLQGTGANVLTF. In DNA form, the CDR3 reads TGTGCCAGCAGAACCCTCCAGGGGACTGGGGCCAACGTCCTGACTTTC.

This clone showed up just a few times. This chain links TRBV11-2 with TRBJ1-6; unclear D gene. V lost 1 base and J 7 bases, leaving 8 bases between the germline ends. The CDR3 is 14 residues long. In germline, CDR1 is SGHAT, CDR2 FQNNGV. CDR3 region: CASSLGQSNSPLHF. Here the CDR3 DNA reads TGTGCCAGCAGCTTAGGGCAGTCAAATTCACCCCTCCACTTT.

This clone was recorded only once. The gene calls are TRBV27 and TRBJ1-5, with D possibly TRBD1 on 5 matching bases. Germline V CDR1 and CDR2: MNHEY, SMNVEV (reference sequence). Trimming removed 6 bases from V and 5 bases from J, with 23 bases in between. The CDR3 is 17 amino acids. CDR3 protein: CASRPKGLLGIDQPQHF. The DNA of the CDR3 is TGTGCCAGCAGACCCAAGGGACTTCTCGGGATCGATCAGCCCCAGCATTTT.

The chain has TRBV9 and TRBJ2-3, with D possibly matching TRBD2 (5 bases). Trimming left V 3 bases short and J 6 bases short, with 14 bases between. This CDR3 comprises 14 residues. Germline values: CDR1 SGDLS, CDR2 YYNGEE. CDR3 coding DNA: TGTGCCAGCAGCGCCACTAGTACCGTCGATACGCAGTATTTT. Translated, it gives CASSATSTVDTQYF.